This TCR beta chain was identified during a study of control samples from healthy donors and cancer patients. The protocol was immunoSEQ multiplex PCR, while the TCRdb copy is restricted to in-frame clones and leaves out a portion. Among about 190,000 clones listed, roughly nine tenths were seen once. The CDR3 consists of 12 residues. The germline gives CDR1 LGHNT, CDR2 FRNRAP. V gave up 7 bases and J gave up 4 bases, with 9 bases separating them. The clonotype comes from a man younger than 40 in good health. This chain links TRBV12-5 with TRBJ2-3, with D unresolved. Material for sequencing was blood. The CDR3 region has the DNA TGTGCTAGTGCGGGTTCCGCAGATACGCAGTATTTT. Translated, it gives CASAGSADTQYF.